One TCR beta chain is described in this entry. The record originates from a study of blood T cell repertoires in COVID-19. About the research overall: Acute and convalescent COVID-19 specimens originated in the United States, Italy and Spain. PBMCs, B-cell-depleted T cells, or T cells were the source of the cDNA or gDNA that made up the material.

Source study methods: Amplification from reference gene primers served as the basis for estimated nucleated cell counts. The protocol was immunoSEQ multiplex PCR, while the TCRdb copy is restricted to in-frame clones and leaves out a portion. The V and J calls and clone size come from that table; D and trimming were worked out from the DNA. The data show about 150,000 clones, 85% to 90% seen once. V was clipped by 2 bases and J by 6 bases; unmatched bases: 6. The CDR3 totals 15 residues. Germline-derived CDR1 and CDR2 are KGHSH and LQKENI. This receptor was identified in a young man with COVID-19, enrolled during active disease. The chain joins TRBV18 to TRBJ2-7, with 11 bases that match TRBD2. Sequencing was carried out using peripheral blood. The chain's CDR3 is CASSPRLAGRFEQYF. CDR3 DNA sequence: TGTGCCAGCTCACCAAGACTAGCGGGAAGGTTCGAGCAGTACTTC.